Listed here is a single TCR beta chain. The authors reverse transcribed roughly 0.5 to 1 ug RNA with random hexamers. Amplification of the TCR beta CDR3 was carried out by immunoSEQ multiplex PCR, which spanned a total of 54 Vbeta and 13 Jbeta segments. TCRdb reprocessed the immunoSEQ multiplex PCR reads with MiXCR, giving one entry per CDR3 protein. The sample shows 70,000 to 100,000 distinct CDR3 sequences, over 80% of them seen only once. CDR1 is MNHEY and CDR2 is SVGAGI in the germline V gene. This CDR3 is 14 amino acids long. V was cut by 2 bases and J by 0 bases, with 7 bases left in between. This sample is part of a study of CD8 T cells in Susac syndrome.

The origin of this receptor is a human donor in good health. The sequenced material came from CD8+ T cells from PBMCs. The chain carries TRBV6-5 and TRBJ1-1; D might be TRBD1 (5 bases). CDR3 sequence reads: CASSYGALNTEAFF. The CDR3, as DNA: TGTGCCAGCAGTTACGGGGCCCTGAACACTGAAGCTTTCTTT.